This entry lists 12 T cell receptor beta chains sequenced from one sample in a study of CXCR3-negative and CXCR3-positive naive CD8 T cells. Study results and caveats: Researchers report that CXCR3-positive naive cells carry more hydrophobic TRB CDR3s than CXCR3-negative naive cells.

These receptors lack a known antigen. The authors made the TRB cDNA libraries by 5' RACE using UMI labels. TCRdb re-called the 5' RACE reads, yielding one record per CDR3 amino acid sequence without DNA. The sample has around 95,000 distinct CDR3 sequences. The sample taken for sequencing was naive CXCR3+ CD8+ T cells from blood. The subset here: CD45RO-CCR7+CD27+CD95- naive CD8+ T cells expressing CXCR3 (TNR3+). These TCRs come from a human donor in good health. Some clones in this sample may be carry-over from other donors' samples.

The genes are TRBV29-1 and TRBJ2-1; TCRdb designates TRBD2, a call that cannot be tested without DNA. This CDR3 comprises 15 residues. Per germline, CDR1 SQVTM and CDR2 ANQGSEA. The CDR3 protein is CSVDGLAGGVNEQFF.

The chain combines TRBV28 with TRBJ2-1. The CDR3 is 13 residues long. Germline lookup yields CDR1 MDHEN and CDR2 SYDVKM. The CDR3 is CASSLFPPNEQFF.

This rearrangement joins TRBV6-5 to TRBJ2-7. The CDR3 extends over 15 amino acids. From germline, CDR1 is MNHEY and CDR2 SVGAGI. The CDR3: CASSYSSRRSYEQYF.

CDR3 protein: CASSLAVRTGIYNEQFF. The J gene is TRBJ2-1, the V gene TRBV5-1; no DNA is available, so the TRBD1 call from TCRdb remains unchecked. CDR1 and CDR2 (germline): SGHRS, YFSETQ. CDR3 length: 17 residues.

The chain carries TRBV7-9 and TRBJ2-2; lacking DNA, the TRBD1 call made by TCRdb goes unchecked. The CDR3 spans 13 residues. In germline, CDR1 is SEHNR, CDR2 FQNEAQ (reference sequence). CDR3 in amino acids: CASWQGSTGELFF.

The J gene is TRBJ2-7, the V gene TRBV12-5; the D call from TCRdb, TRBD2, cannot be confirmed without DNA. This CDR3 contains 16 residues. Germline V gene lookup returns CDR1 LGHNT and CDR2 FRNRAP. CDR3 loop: CASGLVGRQNSYEQYF.

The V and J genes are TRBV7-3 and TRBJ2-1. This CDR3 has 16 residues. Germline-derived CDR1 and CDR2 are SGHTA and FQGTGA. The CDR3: CASSSYTGGSYNEQFF.

This CDR3 is CASSSDETSGGRITSTDTQYF. The chain uses TRBV6-2 or TRBV6-3 and TRBJ2-3; as DNA is missing, the TRBD2 call by TCRdb cannot be tested. Germline values: CDR1 MNHEY, CDR2 SVGEGT. The CDR3 loop spans 21 amino acids.

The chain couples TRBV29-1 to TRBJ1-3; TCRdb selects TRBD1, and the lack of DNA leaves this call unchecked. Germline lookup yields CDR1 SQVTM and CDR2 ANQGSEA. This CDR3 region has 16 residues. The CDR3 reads CSAQMGDRKHGNTIYF.

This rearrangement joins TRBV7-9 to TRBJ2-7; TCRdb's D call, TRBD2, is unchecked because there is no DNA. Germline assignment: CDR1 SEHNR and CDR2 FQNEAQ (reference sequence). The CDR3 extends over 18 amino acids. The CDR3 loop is CASSSQDPLFATHGEQYF.

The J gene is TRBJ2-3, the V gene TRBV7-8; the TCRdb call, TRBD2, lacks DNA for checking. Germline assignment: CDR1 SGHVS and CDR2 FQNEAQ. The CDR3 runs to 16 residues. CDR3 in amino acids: CASSQLSGGAADTQYF.

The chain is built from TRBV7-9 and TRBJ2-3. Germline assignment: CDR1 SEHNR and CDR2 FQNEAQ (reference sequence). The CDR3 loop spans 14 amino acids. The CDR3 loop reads CASSFSSISDTQYF.